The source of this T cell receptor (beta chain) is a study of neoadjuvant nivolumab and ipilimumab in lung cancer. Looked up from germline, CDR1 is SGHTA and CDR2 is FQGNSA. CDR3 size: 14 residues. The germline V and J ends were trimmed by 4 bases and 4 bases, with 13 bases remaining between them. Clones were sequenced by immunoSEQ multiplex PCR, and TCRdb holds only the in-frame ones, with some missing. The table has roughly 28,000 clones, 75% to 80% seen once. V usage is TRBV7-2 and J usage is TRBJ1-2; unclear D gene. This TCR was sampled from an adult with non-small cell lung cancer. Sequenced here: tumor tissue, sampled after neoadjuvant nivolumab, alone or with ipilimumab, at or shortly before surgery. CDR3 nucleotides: TGTGCCAGCAGCTCCACCCGGTACGCCTATGGCTACACCTTC. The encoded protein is CASSSTRYAYGYTF.